These T cell receptor beta chains were read from a single sample in a study of a mutant IDH1 vaccine in newly diagnosed glioma. Their antigens are not known. Assay: immunoSEQ multiplex PCR; the TCRdb copy retains only in-frame clones and omits some. The sample lists approximately 30,000 clones; roughly 80% were seen once. Specimen: PBMCs, collected from a glioma patient whose treatment included an IDH1 peptide vaccine. The origin of the receptors is a woman aged 25 to 39 with glioma. CDR3s include the opening cysteine and the closing phenylalanine or tryptophan. Each record gives: D gene, J gene, V gene, clone size, CDR3 protein, CDR3 DNA. A D gene is named only where the DNA matches it firmly. The size entry is marked missing in some rows and otherwise reads once, few, many or a size class.

d_gene: -; j_gene: TRBJ1-6; v_gene: TRBV7-9; abundance: -; CDR3aa: CASGGPSGSPLHF; CDR3nt: TGTGCCAGCGGAGGACCTAGCGGGTCACCCCTCCACTTT
d_gene: -; j_gene: TRBJ1-2; v_gene: TRBV6-6; abundance: -; CDR3aa: CASSSGTTYGYTF; CDR3nt: TGTGCCAGCAGTTCCGGCACAACCTATGGCTACACCTTC
d_gene: -; j_gene: TRBJ1-2; v_gene: TRBV27; abundance: few; CDR3aa: CASSLERSRGYTF; CDR3nt: TGTGCCAGCAGCCTAGAGAGGTCACGTGGCTACACCTTC
d_gene: -; j_gene: TRBJ1-1; v_gene: TRBV2; abundance: few; CDR3aa: CASRILNTEAFF; CDR3nt: TGTGCCAGCAGGATATTGAACACTGAAGCTTTCTTT
d_gene: TRBD2; j_gene: TRBJ2-1; v_gene: TRBV25-1; abundance: -; CDR3aa: CASRGLENEQFF; CDR3nt: TGTGCCAGCAGGGGACTAGAGAATGAGCAGTTCTTC
d_gene: -; j_gene: TRBJ2-1; v_gene: TRBV7-2; abundance: -; CDR3aa: CASSFSRGSGGEQFF; CDR3nt: TGTGCCAGCAGCTTCTCCAGGGGCTCTGGGGGTGAGCAGTTCTTC
d_gene: -; j_gene: TRBJ1-1; v_gene: TRBV5-1; abundance: -; CDR3aa: CASSLKSSGSTEAFF; CDR3nt: TGCGCCAGCAGCTTGAAATCCTCTGGGAGCACTGAAGCTTTCTTT
d_gene: -; j_gene: TRBJ1-6; v_gene: TRBV5-6; abundance: once; CDR3aa: CASSLGPINSPLHF; CDR3nt: TGTGCCAGCAGCTTGGGTCCAATTAATTCACCCCTCCACTTT
d_gene: -; j_gene: TRBJ2-7; v_gene: TRBV6-1; abundance: once; CDR3aa: CASSEGGPQREQYF; CDR3nt: TGTGCCAGCAGTGAAGGGGGGCCACAGCGCGAGCAGTACTTC
d_gene: -; j_gene: TRBJ1-2; v_gene: TRBV10-3; abundance: -; CDR3aa: CAISEYVGHSYGYTF; CDR3nt: TGTGCCATCAGTGAATATGTAGGACACTCCTATGGCTACACCTTC
d_gene: -; j_gene: TRBJ1-1; v_gene: TRBV12-1; abundance: -; CDR3aa: CASSSPSRGRRGTEAFF; CDR3nt: TGTGCCAGCAGCTCTCCGAGCAGGGGGCGGAGGGGCACTGAAGCTTTCTTT
d_gene: TRBD1; j_gene: TRBJ1-2; v_gene: TRBV27; abundance: -; CDR3aa: CASSPGGQNYGYTF; CDR3nt: TGTGCCAGCAGCCCAGGGGGACAGAACTATGGCTACACCTTC
d_gene: TRBD1; j_gene: TRBJ1-3; v_gene: TRBV18; abundance: -; CDR3aa: CASSPLGQGVRNTIYF; CDR3nt: TGTGCCAGCTCACCACTGGGACAGGGGGTCCGAAACACCATATATTTT
d_gene: TRBD2; j_gene: TRBJ2-3; v_gene: TRBV7-2; abundance: -; CDR3aa: CASSSLAGDTDTQYF; CDR3nt: TGTGCCAGCAGCTCTTTAGCGGGGGACACAGATACGCAGTATTTT
d_gene: -; j_gene: TRBJ1-1; v_gene: TRBV10-3; abundance: -; CDR3aa: CASTPVRDTEAFF; CDR3nt: TGTGCCAGTACCCCGGTCCGGGACACTGAAGCTTTCTTT
d_gene: TRBD1; j_gene: TRBJ2-7; v_gene: TRBV9; abundance: -; CDR3aa: CASGRDSISYEQYF; CDR3nt: TGTGCCAGCGGTCGGGACAGCATCTCCTACGAGCAGTACTTC
d_gene: -; j_gene: TRBJ2-5; v_gene: TRBV15; abundance: -; CDR3aa: CATSRDPGQQETQYF; CDR3nt: TGTGCCACCAGCAGAGATCCGGGCCAGCAAGAGACCCAGTACTTC